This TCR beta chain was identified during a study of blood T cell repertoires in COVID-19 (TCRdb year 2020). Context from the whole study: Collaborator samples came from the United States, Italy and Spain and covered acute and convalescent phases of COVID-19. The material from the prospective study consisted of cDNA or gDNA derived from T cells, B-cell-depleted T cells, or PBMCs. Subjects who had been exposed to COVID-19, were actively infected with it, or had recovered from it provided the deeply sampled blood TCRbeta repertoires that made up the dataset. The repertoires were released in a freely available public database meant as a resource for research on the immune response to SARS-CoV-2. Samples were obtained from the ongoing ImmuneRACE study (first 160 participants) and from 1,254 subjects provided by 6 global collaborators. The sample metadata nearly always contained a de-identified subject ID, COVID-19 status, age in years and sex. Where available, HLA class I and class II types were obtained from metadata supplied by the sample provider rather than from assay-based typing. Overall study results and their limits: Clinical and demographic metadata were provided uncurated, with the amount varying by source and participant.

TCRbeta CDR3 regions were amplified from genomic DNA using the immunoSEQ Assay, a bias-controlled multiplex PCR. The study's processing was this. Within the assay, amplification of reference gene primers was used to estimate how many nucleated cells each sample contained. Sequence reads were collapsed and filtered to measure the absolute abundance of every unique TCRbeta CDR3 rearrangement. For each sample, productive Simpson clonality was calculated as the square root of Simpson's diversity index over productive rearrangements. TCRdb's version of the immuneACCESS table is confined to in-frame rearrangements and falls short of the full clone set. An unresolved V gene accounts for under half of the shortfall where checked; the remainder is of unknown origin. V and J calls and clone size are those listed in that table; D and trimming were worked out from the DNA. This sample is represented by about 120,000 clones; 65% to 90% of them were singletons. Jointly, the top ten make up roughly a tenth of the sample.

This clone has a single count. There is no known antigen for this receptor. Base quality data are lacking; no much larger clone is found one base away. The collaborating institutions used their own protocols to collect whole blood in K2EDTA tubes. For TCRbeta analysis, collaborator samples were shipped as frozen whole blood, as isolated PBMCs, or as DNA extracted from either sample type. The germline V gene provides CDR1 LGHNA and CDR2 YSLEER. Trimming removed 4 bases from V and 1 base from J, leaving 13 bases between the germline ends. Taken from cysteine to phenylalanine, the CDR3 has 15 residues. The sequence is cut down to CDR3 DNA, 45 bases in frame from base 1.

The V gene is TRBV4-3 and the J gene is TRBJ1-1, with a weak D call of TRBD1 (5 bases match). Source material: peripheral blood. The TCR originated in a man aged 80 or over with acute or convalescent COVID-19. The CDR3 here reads CASSRSDSTNTEAFF. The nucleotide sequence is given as TGCGCCAGCAGCCGAAGTGACAGCACGAACACTGAAGCTTTCTTT.